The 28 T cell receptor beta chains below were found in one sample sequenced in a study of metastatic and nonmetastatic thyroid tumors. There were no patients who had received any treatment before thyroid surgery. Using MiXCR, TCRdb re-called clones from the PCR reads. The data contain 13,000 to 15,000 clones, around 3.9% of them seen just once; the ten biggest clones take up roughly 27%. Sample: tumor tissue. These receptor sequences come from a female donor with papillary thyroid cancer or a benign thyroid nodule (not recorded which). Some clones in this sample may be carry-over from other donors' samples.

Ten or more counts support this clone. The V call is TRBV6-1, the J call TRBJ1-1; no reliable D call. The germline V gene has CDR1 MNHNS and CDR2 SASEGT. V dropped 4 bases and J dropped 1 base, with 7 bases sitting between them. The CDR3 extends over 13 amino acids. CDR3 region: CASSGGPNTEAFF. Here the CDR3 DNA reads TGTGCCAGCAGTGGTGGGCCGAACACTGAAGCTTTCTTT.

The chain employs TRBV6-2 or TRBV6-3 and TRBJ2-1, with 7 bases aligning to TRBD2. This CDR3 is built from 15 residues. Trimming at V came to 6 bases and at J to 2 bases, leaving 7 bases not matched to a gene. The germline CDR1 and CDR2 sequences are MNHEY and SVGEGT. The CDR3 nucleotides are TGTGCCAGCAGGACTAGCTGGAGGGCCTACAATGAGCAGTTCTTC. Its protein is CASRTSWRAYNEQFF.

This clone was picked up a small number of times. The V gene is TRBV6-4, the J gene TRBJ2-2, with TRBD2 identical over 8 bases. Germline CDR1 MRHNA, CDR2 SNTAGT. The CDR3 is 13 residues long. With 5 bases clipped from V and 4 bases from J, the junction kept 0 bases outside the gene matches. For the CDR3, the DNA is TGTGCCAGCAGTAGCGGGAGCACCGGGGAGCTGTTTTTT. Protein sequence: CASSSGSTGELFF.

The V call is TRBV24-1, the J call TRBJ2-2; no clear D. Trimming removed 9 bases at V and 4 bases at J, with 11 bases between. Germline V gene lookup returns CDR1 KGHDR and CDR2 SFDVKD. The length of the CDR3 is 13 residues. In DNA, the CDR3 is TGTGCCACCGAGATTAGCAGCACCGGGGAGCTGTTTTTT. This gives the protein CATEISSTGELFF.

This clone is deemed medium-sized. The CDR3, as DNA: TGCGCCAGCAATTCAGGACAGCGAGCCCTCTATGGCTACACCTTC. Protein product: CASNSGQRALYGYTF. The rearrangement joins TRBV4-1 to TRBJ1-2; possible D gene TRBD1, 6 bases. V lost 7 bases, J lost 4 bases, and 19 bases lay in between. CDR1 MGHRA and CDR2 YSYEKL come from the germline V gene. The length of the CDR3 is 15 residues.

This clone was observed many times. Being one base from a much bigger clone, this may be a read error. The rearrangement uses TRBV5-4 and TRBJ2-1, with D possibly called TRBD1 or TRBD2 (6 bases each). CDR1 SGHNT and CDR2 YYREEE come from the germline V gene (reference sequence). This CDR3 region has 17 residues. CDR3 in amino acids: CATSGGWGAYSYNEQSF. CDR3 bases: TGTGCCACCTCCGGTGGGTGGGGGGCATACTCCTACAATGAGCAGTCCTTC.

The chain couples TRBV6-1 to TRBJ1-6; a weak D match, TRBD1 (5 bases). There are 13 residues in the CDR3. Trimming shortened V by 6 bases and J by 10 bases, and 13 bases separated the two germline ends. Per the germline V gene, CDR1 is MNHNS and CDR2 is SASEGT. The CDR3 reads CASRRGEFSPLHF. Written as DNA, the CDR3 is TGTGCCAGCAGAAGAGGGGAATTCTCACCCCTCCACTTT.

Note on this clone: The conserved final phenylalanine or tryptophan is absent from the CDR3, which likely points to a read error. The CDR3 spells CASSIPGQGARQPQHS. In DNA, the CDR3 is TGTGCCAGTAGCATACCGGGACAGGGGGCGCGTCAGCCGCAGCATTCT. V gene TRBV19 combines with J gene TRBJ1-5; 12 bases align to TRBD1. CDR1 is LNHDA and CDR2 is SQIVND in the germline V gene (reference sequence). This CDR3 has 16 amino acids.

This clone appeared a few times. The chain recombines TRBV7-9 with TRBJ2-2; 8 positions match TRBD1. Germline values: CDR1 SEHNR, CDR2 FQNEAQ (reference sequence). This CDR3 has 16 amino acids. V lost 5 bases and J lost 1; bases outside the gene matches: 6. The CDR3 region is CASSLTQGENTGELFF. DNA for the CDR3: TGTGCCAGCAGCCTTACACAGGGGGAGAACACCGGGGAGCTGTTTTTT.

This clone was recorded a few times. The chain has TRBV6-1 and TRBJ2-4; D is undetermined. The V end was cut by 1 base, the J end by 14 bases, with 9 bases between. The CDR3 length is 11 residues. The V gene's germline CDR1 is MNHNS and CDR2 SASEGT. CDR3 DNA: TGTGCCAGCAGTGAAGGCCCCCTTAAGTACTTC. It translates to CASSEGPLKYF.

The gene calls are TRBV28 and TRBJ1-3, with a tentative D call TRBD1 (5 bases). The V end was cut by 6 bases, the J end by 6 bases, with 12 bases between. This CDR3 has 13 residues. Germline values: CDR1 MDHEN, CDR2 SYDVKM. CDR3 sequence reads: CASRRTRENTIYF. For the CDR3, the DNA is TGTGCCAGCAGGCGGACACGGGAAAACACCATATATTTT.

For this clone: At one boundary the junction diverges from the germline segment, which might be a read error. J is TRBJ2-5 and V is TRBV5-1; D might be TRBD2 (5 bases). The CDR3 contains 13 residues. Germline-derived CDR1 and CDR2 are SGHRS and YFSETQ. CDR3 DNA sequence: TGCGCCGGCAGCTTGGGTAGGGAGGAGACCCAGTACTTC. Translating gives CAGSLGREETQYF.

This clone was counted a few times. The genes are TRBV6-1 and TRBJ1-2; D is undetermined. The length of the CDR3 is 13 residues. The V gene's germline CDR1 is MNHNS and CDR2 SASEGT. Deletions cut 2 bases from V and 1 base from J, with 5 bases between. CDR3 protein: CASSETDNYGYTF. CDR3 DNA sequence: TGTGCCAGCAGTGAAACTGATAACTATGGCTACACCTTC.

The CDR3 protein is CASRRGTSDAYEQYF. For the CDR3, the DNA is TGTGCCAGCAGACGAGGGACTAGCGACGCCTACGAGCAGTACTTC. This chain links TRBV6-1 with TRBJ2-7; 10 positions match TRBD2. The junction had 7 bases not matched to a gene; V was cut back by 6 bases and J by 2 bases. Germline V lookup: CDR1 MNHNS, CDR2 SASEGT. This CDR3 is built from 15 residues.

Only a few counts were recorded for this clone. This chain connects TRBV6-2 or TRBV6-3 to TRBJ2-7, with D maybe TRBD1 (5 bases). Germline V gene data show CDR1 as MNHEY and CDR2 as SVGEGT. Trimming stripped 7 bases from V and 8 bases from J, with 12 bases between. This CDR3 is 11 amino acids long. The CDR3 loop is CASTIQGKQYF. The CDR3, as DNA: TGTGCCAGCACTATCCAGGGTAAGCAGTACTTC.

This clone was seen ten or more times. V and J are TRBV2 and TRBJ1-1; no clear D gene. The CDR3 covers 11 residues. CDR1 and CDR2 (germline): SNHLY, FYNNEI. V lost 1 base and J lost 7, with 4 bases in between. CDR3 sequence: CASSEGFEAFF. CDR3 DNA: TGTGCCAGCAGTGAAGGCTTTGAAGCTTTCTTT.

The CDR3 DNA reads as TGTGCCAGCAGTTACTCGAGGGCTTACAATGAGCAGTTCTTC. Encoded protein: CASSYSRAYNEQFF. The V and J genes are TRBV6-2 or TRBV6-3 and TRBJ2-1; the D gene is possibly TRBD2 (5 bases). CDR1 and CDR2 (germline): MNHEY, SVGEGT. The CDR3 has 14 residues. Trimming took 0 bases from V and 4 from J, leaving 7 bases between them.

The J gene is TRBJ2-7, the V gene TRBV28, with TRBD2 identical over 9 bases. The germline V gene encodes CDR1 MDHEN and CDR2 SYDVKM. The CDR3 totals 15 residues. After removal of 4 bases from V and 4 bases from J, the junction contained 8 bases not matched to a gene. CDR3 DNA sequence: TGTGCCAGCAGTTCGTTAGCGGGAGCTATGTACGAGCAGTACTTC. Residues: CASSSLAGAMYEQYF.

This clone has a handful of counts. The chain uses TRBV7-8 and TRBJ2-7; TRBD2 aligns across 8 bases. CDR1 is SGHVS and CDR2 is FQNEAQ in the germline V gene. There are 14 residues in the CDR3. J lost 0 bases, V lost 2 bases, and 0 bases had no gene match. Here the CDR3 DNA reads TGTGCCAGCAGCTTACTAGCGGGCTCCTACGAGCAGTACTTC. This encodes CASSLLAGSYEQYF. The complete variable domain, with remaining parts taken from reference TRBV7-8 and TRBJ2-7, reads GAGVSQSPRYKVAKRGQDVALRCDPISGHVSLFWYQQALGQGPEFLTYFQNEAQLDKSGLPSDRFFAERPEGSVSTLKIQRTQQEDSAVYLCASSLLAGSYEQYFGPGTRLTVT.

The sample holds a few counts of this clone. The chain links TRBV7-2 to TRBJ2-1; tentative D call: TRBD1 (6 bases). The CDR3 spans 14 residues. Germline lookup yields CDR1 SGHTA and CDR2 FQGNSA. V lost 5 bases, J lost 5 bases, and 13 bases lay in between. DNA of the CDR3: TGTGCCAGCAGCGCACGGGACATGGACAATGAGCAGTTCTTC. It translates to CASSARDMDNEQFF.

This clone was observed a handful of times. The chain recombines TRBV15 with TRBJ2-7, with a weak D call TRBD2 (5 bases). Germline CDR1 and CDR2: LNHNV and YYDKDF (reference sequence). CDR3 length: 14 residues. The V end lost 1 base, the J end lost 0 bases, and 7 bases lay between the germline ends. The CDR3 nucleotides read TGTGCCACCAGCAGAGGAGGGAGCTCCTACGAGCAGTACTTC. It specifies CATSRGGSSYEQYF.

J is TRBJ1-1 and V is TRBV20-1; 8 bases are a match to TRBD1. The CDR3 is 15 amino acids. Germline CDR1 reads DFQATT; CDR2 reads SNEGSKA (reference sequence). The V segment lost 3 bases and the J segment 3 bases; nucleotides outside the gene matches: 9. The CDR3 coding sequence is TGCAGTGCTAGGGGTATACAGGGGGGCTACACTGAAGCTTTCTTT. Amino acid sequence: CSARGIQGGYTEAFF.

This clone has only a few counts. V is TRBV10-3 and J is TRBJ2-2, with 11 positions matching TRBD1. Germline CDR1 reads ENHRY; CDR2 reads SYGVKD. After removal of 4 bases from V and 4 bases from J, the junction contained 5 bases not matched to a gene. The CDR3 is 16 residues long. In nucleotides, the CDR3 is TGTGCCATCAGTGGGACAGGGGGCTGGAGCACCGGGGAGCTGTTTTTT. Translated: CAISGTGGWSTGELFF.

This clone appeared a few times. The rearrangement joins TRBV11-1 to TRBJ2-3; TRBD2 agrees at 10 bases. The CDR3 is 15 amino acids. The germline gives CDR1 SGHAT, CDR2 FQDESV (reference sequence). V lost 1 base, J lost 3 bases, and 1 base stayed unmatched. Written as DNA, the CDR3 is TGTGCCAGCAGCTTAGGGACTAGCGGTACAGATACGCAGTATTTT. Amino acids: CASSLGTSGTDTQYF.

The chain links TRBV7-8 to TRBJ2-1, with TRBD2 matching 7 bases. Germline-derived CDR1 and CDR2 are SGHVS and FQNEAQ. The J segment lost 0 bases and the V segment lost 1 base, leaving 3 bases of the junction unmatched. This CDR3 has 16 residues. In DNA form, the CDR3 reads TGTGCCAGCAGCTTAGAGCGGGACCCCTCCTACAATGAGCAGTTCTTC. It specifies CASSLERDPSYNEQFF.

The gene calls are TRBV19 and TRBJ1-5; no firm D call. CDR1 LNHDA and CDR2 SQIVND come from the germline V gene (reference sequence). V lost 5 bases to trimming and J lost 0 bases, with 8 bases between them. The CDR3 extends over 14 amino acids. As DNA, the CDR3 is TGTGCCAGTAGTGGGGTGTATAGCAATCAGCCCCAGCATTTT. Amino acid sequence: CASSGVYSNQPQHF. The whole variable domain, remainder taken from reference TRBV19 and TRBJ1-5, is DGGITQSPKYLFRKEGQNVTLSCEQNLNHDAMYWYRQDPGQGLRLIYYSQIVNDFQKGDIAEGYSVSREKKESFPLTVTSAQKNPTAFYLCASSGVYSNQPQHFGDGTRLSIL.

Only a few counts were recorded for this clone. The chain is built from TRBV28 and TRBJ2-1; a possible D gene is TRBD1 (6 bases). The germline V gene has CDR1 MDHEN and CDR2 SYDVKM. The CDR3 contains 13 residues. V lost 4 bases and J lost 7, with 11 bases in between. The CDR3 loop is CASSWGPLNEQFF. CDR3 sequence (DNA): TGTGCCAGCAGTTGGGGGCCCCTTAATGAGCAGTTCTTC.

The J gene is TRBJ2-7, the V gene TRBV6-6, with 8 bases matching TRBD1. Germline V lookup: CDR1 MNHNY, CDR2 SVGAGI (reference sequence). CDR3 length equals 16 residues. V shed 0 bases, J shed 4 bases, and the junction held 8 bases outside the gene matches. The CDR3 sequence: CASSYSGTGLRYEQYF. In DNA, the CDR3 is TGTGCCAGCAGTTACTCAGGGACAGGTCTAAGATACGAGCAGTACTTC.